This is a list of T cell receptor beta chains from one sample in a study of shared clonotypes between healthy human individuals. Clones were sequenced by immunoSEQ multiplex PCR, and TCRdb holds only the in-frame ones, with some missing. Of 500,000 to 700,000 clones listed, approximately 95% are singletons. Sequencing was carried out using naive CD8+ T cells sorted from blood. Receptor source: a woman in her twenties or thirties in good health. The CDR3 runs from the conserved cysteine through the conserved F or W. Fields, in order: J gene, V gene, clone size, CDR3 protein. For some rows the clone size is stated as once, few or many, or as a class when expanded; others skip it.

TRBJ2-1,TRBV7-9,-,CASSLSENDEQFF
TRBJ2-7,TRBV4-1,-,CASSPGTGGPYEQYF
TRBJ2-3,TRBV4-1,-,CASSRTATSTDTQYF
TRBJ2-7,TRBV28,-,CASNRGGLGYEQYF
TRBJ2-3,TRBV7-2,-,CASSKSPDTQYF
TRBJ2-3,TRBV27,once,CASSVLRVSTDTQYF
TRBJ2-7,TRBV27,-,CASSPAGPYYEQYF
TRBJ2-7,TRBV19,-,CASSISMGYEQYF
TRBJ2-7,TRBV29-1,few,CSVAGTGARNEQYF
TRBJ2-7,TRBV27,-,CASSPTGSGPYEQYF
TRBJ2-3,TRBV29-1,-,CSVELSGTDTQYF
TRBJ1-4,TRBV6-6,-,CASSYVANEKLFF
TRBJ2-1,TRBV30,-,CAWSSSHEQFF
TRBJ1-5,TRBV27,-,CASSLGTGSGQPQHF
TRBJ1-1,TRBV4-1,once,CASSQPPTGNTEAFF
TRBJ2-1,TRBV6-1,-,CASRTGGPRNEQFF
TRBJ1-4,TRBV9,-,CASSPRVGANNEKLFF
TRBJ2-7,TRBV9,-,CASSVDHKGSYEQYF
TRBJ2-7,TRBV5-1,few,CASSPDRGWDEQYF
TRBJ2-7,TRBV21-1,-,CASSKARGLAYEQYF
TRBJ1-3,TRBV27,-,CASSLGSPLYGNTIYF
TRBJ1-5,TRBV28,-,CASRTLFQPQHF
TRBJ2-7,TRBV9,-,CASSEMAPGLVCEQYF
TRBJ2-7,TRBV15,-,CATSWDRNYEQYF
-,TRBV27,-,CASSLSRGAYEQYF
TRBJ2-5,TRBV20-1,-,CSARRETQYF
TRBJ2-1,TRBV11-2,-,CASSPRWGLGLAIYNEQFF
TRBJ2-7,TRBV15,once,CATSSGSPEQYF
TRBJ2-1,TRBV27,-,CASSVTGTGSWEQFF
TRBJ2-5,TRBV4-1,-,CASSLGGLAGQETQYF
TRBJ1-4,TRBV11-3,-,CASSLYRGPPEELFF
TRBJ2-7,TRBV5-4,-,CASSFRVRVESSYEQYF
TRBJ2-7,TRBV28,-,CATEGQGVREQYF
TRBJ1-5,TRBV5-1,-,CASSLGAGRQNQPQHF
TRBJ1-3,TRBV28,-,CASSTPRTGVHLENTIYF
TRBJ2-5,TRBV7-9,-,CASSKEPGRSQETQYF
TRBJ2-7,TRBV5-1,-,CASSLTTGLYEQYF
TRBJ1-3,TRBV7-9,-,CASSFDQGPSGNTIYF
TRBJ2-7,TRBV7-9,-,CASSPIENPYEQYF
TRBJ2-1,TRBV13,-,CASSLGLRANSHEQFF
TRBJ1-4,TRBV9,-,CASTPGAGNEKLFF
TRBJ2-7,TRBV19,few,CASSGTGVSYEQYF
TRBJ2-7,TRBV27,-,CASSFDRAGEQYF
TRBJ1-1,TRBV18,-,CASSPLDRGLDTEAFF
TRBJ2-1,TRBV9,-,CASSAPRGGNSPTAYNEQFF
TRBJ2-7,TRBV28,-,CASSSPAVDADYEQYF
-,TRBV4-2,-,CASSQDLELAGSSYEQYF
TRBJ2-1,TRBV13,-,CASSLAGRTSVFDEQFF
TRBJ2-7,TRBV19,few,CASLDSFSYEQYF